These 32 T cell receptor beta chains came from one sample sequenced in a study of cytomegalovirus exposure and HLA in healthy donors (dated by TCRdb to about 2017). Libraries were built with the immunoSEQ multiplex PCR assay. For the multiplex PCR, a mixture combining 60 forward primers for TCR Vbeta segments and 13 reverse primers for TCR Jbeta segments was used. Here the immuneACCESS table is served through TCRdb, limited to in-frame sequences with V and J called. Missing clones are a known gap in these copies; in checked studies unresolved V genes cover under half, and the rest lacks a known reason. This sample's listing comprises around 70,000 clones. Jointly, the top ten make up about 0.83% of the sample. The specimen was PBMCs. All receptors derive from a boy between 10 and 17 years old in good health and CMV-seronegative.

This chain joins TRBV4-1 and TRBJ2-3; D not resolved. This CDR3 contains 15 residues. V gave up 0 bases and J gave up 3 bases, with 10 bases separating them. In germline, CDR1 is MGHRA, CDR2 YSYEKL. CDR3 nucleotide sequence: TGCGCCAGCAGCCAAGAGGATCGAGCGACAGATACGCAGTATTTT. It is translated as CASSQEDRATDTQYF.

The chain is built from TRBV27 and TRBJ1-2, with a weak D call TRBD1 (5 bases). Looked up from germline, CDR1 is MNHEY and CDR2 is SMNVEV (reference sequence). The CDR3 contains 13 residues. V was shortened by 6 bases and J by 4 bases, with 12 bases between the two germline ends. The CDR3, as DNA: TGTGCCAGCAGCCCAGGGTTTGGCTATGGCTACACCTTC. Translating gives CASSPGFGYGYTF.

V gene TRBV4-1 combines with J gene TRBJ2-7; D not certain. This CDR3 has 15 residues. The germline V gene has CDR1 MGHRA and CDR2 YSYEKL. V was cut by 1 base and J by 5 bases, with 15 bases left in between. For the CDR3, the DNA is TGCGCCAGCAGCCAAGTTGCAGGTCCCTTTGACGAGCAGTACTTC. Residues: CASSQVAGPFDEQYF.

The V and J genes are TRBV7-2 and TRBJ1-2; 12 bases are a match to TRBD1. The junction had 12 bases not matched to a gene; V was cut back by 5 bases and J by 5 bases. The CDR3 contains 17 residues. Per germline, CDR1 SGHTA and CDR2 FQGNSA. The CDR3 loop is CASSRPGQGARVYGYTF. The CDR3 coding sequence is TGTGCCAGCAGCCGCCCGGGACAGGGGGCTAGGGTTTATGGCTACACCTTC.

The chain uses TRBV7-9 and TRBJ2-7, with 8 nucleotides matching TRBD2. This CDR3 region has 15 residues. The J segment lost 4 bases and the V segment lost 0 bases, leaving 5 bases of the junction unmatched. Looked up from germline, CDR1 is SEHNR and CDR2 is FQNEAQ (reference sequence). This CDR3 reads CASSLAQASGYEQYF. In nucleotides, the CDR3 is TGTGCCAGCAGCTTAGCGCAGGCTAGCGGGTACGAGCAGTACTTC.

This rearrangement joins TRBV30 to TRBJ1-3; 12 bases line up with TRBD1. With 3 bases clipped from V and 2 bases from J, the junction kept 8 bases outside the gene matches. Germline V gene data show CDR1 as GTSNPN and CDR2 as SVGIG (reference sequence). The CDR3 sequence is 17 residues long. The DNA for the CDR3 is TGTGCCTGGAGCGCCAGCAGGGACAGGGGGCCTGGAAACACCATATATTTT. Translating it yields CAWSASRDRGPGNTIYF.

About this clone: The junction does not match germline at one end; this may be a read error. The chain recombines TRBV30 with TRBJ2-1, with D maybe TRBD1 (7 bases). Germline CDR1 reads GTSNPN; CDR2 reads SVGIG (reference sequence). This CDR3 contains 15 residues. CDR3 loop: CAGSGRQGGYNEQFF. The CDR3 bases are TGTGCCGGGAGTGGGAGACAGGGAGGCTACAATGAGCAGTTCTTC.

The rearrangement joins TRBV19 to TRBJ2-3; the match to TRBD2 covers 12 bases. V lost 5 bases, J lost 7 bases, and 7 bases stayed unmatched. The CDR3 consists of 15 residues. Per germline, CDR1 LNHDA and CDR2 SQIVND (reference sequence). CDR3 residues: CASSVTSGSVYTQYF. In DNA form, the CDR3 reads TGTGCCAGTAGTGTGACTAGCGGGAGTGTGTATACGCAGTATTTT.

The chain has TRBV2 and TRBJ1-1; the match to TRBD1 covers 7 bases. The CDR3 covers 13 residues. After removal of 4 bases from V and 3 bases from J, the junction contained 2 bases not matched to a gene. CDR1 and CDR2 (germline): SNHLY, FYNNEI. In DNA, the CDR3 is TGTGCCAGCAGTGGACAGGGAGACACTGAAGCTTTCTTT. This sequence encodes CASSGQGDTEAFF. The whole variable domain, filled in from reference TRBV2 and TRBJ1-1, reads EPEVTQTPSHQVTQMGQEVILRCVPISNHLYFYWYRQILGQKVEFLVSFYNNEISEKSEIFDDQFSVERPDGSNFTLKIRSTKLEDSAMYFCASSGQGDTEAFFGQGTRLTVV.

This chain uses TRBV9 with TRBJ2-2; 7 bases agree with TRBD1. The germline V gene has CDR1 SGDLS and CDR2 YYNGEE. Trimming cost V 3 bases and J 6 bases; bases outside gene matches: 5. The CDR3 is 14 residues long. The CDR3 spells CASSEEQGPGELFF. The CDR3 coding sequence is TGTGCCAGCAGCGAGGAACAGGGGCCCGGGGAGCTGTTTTTT.

J is TRBJ1-4 and V is TRBV4-1; possibly TRBD1 for D (6 bases). Per the germline V gene, CDR1 is MGHRA and CDR2 is YSYEKL. V was cut by 5 bases and J by 4 bases, with 14 bases left in between. The CDR3 loop spans 15 amino acids. The CDR3 reads CASSVNRDGNEKLFF. For the CDR3, the DNA is TGCGCCAGCAGCGTCAACAGGGATGGTAATGAAAAACTGTTTTTT.

The rearrangement uses TRBV19 and TRBJ1-4; D remains unclear. V was shortened by 5 bases and J by 3 bases, with 13 bases between the two germline ends. The CDR3 sequence is 15 residues long. Germline V gene data show CDR1 as LNHDA and CDR2 as SQIVND (reference sequence). The CDR3 DNA reads TGTGCCAGTAGTTATCCGGGGATTTCTAATGAAAAACTGTTTTTT. The encoded protein is CASSYPGISNEKLFF.

The chain has TRBV9 and TRBJ2-7; a weak D match, TRBD2 (5 bases). The CDR3 sequence is 13 residues long. V was clipped by 0 bases and J by 7 bases, with 11 bases between them. Looked up from germline, CDR1 is SGDLS and CDR2 is YYNGEE. CDR3 DNA sequence: TGTGCCAGCAGCGTAGGGCGGGTTGCGGAGCAGTACTTC. Translated, it gives CASSVGRVAEQYF. Looking up the rest from reference TRBV9 and TRBJ2-7 gives the full variable domain: DSGVTQTPKHLITATGQRVTLRCSPRSGDLSVYWYQQSLDQGLQFLIQYYNGEERAKGNILERFSAQQFPDLHSELNLSSLELGDSALYFCASSVGRVAEQYFGPGTRLTVT.

The genes are TRBV9 and TRBJ2-2; 10 bases match TRBD2. Looked up from germline, CDR1 is SGDLS and CDR2 is YYNGEE. The CDR3 runs to 18 residues. Trimming at V came to 0 bases and at J to 4 bases, leaving 9 bases not matched to a gene. The CDR3 bases are TGTGCCAGCAGCGTAGCCGCAGCGGGGGGGCTAGGCACCGGGGAGCTGTTTTTT. Its translation is CASSVAAAGGLGTGELFF. Full variable domain (remainder filled in from reference TRBV9 and TRBJ2-2): DSGVTQTPKHLITATGQRVTLRCSPRSGDLSVYWYQQSLDQGLQFLIQYYNGEERAKGNILERFSAQQFPDLHSELNLSSLELGDSALYFCASSVAAAGGLGTGELFFGEGSRLTVL.

The chain has TRBV5-5 and TRBJ1-1, with a weak D call TRBD1 (6 bases). Trimming removed 4 bases at V and 4 bases at J, with 11 bases between. CDR3 length: 13 residues. Germline V lookup: CDR1 SGHKS, CDR2 YYEKEE (reference sequence). CDR3 amino acids: CASSQGRGTEAFF. The CDR3 DNA is TGTGCCAGCAGCCAGGGGAGAGGCACTGAAGCTTTCTTT.

V and J are TRBV11-2 and TRBJ2-7; 8 nucleotides line up with TRBD2. CDR1 and CDR2 from the germline V gene are SGHAT and FQNNGV. The CDR3 is 16 residues long. V was pared by 4 bases and J by 0 bases, with 8 bases of the junction left unmatched. The CDR3 DNA reads TGTGCCAGCAGCTCCAAGATTAGCGGGGCCTCCTACGAGCAGTACTTC. Amino acids: CASSSKISGASYEQYF.

CDR3 residues: CASSGLAANTGELFF. The CDR3 nucleotides are TGTGCCAGCAGCGGACTAGCAGCGAACACCGGGGAGCTGTTTTTT. V and J are TRBV7-2 and TRBJ2-2, with 8 bases identical to TRBD2. The CDR3 loop spans 15 amino acids. CDR1 SGHTA and CDR2 FQGNSA come from the germline V gene. V shed 5 bases, J shed 0 bases, and the junction held 2 bases outside the gene matches.

This chain links TRBV29-1 with TRBJ2-6, with unresolved D. This CDR3 is built from 13 residues. Germline V gives CDR1 SQVTM, CDR2 ANQGSEA. V lost 4 bases, J lost 2 bases, and 6 bases lay in between. The CDR3 loop reads CSVGNAGANVLTF. The CDR3 nucleotides are TGCAGCGTTGGTAATGCTGGGGCCAACGTCCTGACTTTC.

The V and J genes are TRBV4-1 and TRBJ1-1, with D possibly matching TRBD1 (5 bases). Trimming stripped 0 bases from V and 3 bases from J, with 14 bases between. The germline V gene has CDR1 MGHRA and CDR2 YSYEKL. This CDR3 region has 16 residues. The CDR3 DNA is TGCGCCAGCAGCCAAGAATGGGGGGGTGCTCACACTGAAGCTTTCTTT. It yields the protein CASSQEWGGAHTEAFF.

The V call is TRBV6-4, the J call TRBJ2-6; no reliable D call. Trimming took off 4 bases at V and 0 bases at J, with 10 bases between the two ends. The CDR3 has 16 residues. Per the germline V gene, CDR1 is MRHNA and CDR2 is SNTAGT. This CDR3 is CASSVYPSSGANVLTF. CDR3 nucleotides: TGTGCCAGCAGTGTGTATCCTAGCTCTGGGGCCAACGTCCTGACTTTC.

V usage is TRBV6-6 and J usage is TRBJ2-2; no clear D gene. This CDR3 is built from 16 residues. Deletions cut 0 bases from V and 2 bases from J, with 10 bases between. Germline assignment: CDR1 MNHNY and CDR2 SVGAGI (reference sequence). CDR3 nucleotide sequence: TGTGCCAGCAGTTACTCGATGCACAGAAACACCGGGGAGCTGTTTTTT. Translating gives CASSYSMHRNTGELFF.

This chain uses TRBV6-1 with TRBJ2-4, with D perhaps TRBD2 (6 bases). CDR1 is MNHNS, CDR2 SASEGT, per germline. The CDR3 contains 14 residues. With 4 bases removed from V and 2 bases from J, the gap between germline ends came to 9 bases. CDR3 DNA sequence: TGTGCCAGCAGTGGGGGGGTTACCAAAAACATTCAGTACTTC. Its protein product is CASSGGVTKNIQYF.

Notes on this clone: This CDR3 is also generated by other DNA sequences in the sample. This chain uses TRBV4-1 with TRBJ2-7; 10 bases line up with TRBD2. The V segment lost 1 base and the J segment 3 bases; nucleotides outside the gene matches: 3. This CDR3 region has 15 residues. Germline values: CDR1 MGHRA, CDR2 YSYEKL. The CDR3 bases are TGCGCCAGCAGCCAAGTCCCTAGCGGGAGCTACGAGCAGTACTTC. This codes for CASSQVPSGSYEQYF.

The chain recombines TRBV20-1 with TRBJ2-5; no clear D gene. CDR1 and CDR2 (germline): DFQATT, SNEGSKA (reference sequence). Between the trimmed V and J ends, which lost 6 bases and 4 bases, there was a span of 9 bases. The CDR3 consists of 11 residues. The CDR3 here is CSAALRETQYF. The CDR3, as DNA: TGCAGTGCCGCCCTCAGAGAGACCCAGTACTTC.

The chain employs TRBV18 and TRBJ2-5, with D possibly matching TRBD1 (5 bases). Germline loops: CDR1 KGHSH, CDR2 LQKENI. The CDR3 is 16 amino acids. V gave up 3 bases and J gave up 0 bases, with 14 bases separating them. The CDR3 sequence is CASSPMKGPYQETQYF. The CDR3 nucleotides read TGTGCCAGCTCACCCATGAAGGGGCCGTACCAAGAGACCCAGTACTTC.

V gene TRBV7-2 combines with J gene TRBJ1-1; D is unresolved. Germline CDR1 SGHTA, CDR2 FQGNSA. Trimming removed 1 base at V and 1 base at J, with 7 bases between. This CDR3 is 14 amino acids long. The CDR3 here is CASSLGWQNTEAFF. In DNA, the CDR3 is TGTGCCAGCAGCTTAGGATGGCAGAACACTGAAGCTTTCTTT.

This chain uses TRBV10-1 with TRBJ1-2, with 7 positions matching TRBD1. Germline trimming cut 10 bases from V and 4 bases from J; bases unmatched to any gene: 12. Germline-derived CDR1 and CDR2 are WNHNN and SYGVQD (reference sequence). This CDR3 comprises 14 residues. CDR3 region: CANKVTGALYGYTF. Written as DNA, the CDR3 is TGCGCCAACAAAGTAACAGGGGCCCTCTATGGCTACACCTTC.

The V and J genes are TRBV29-1 and TRBJ2-3, with TRBD1 identical over 7 bases. Germline lookup yields CDR1 SQVTM and CDR2 ANQGSEA. V shed 7 bases, J shed 2 bases, and the junction held 15 bases outside the gene matches. The CDR3 has 16 residues. The chain's CDR3 is CSANIQGSIYTDTQYF. The DNA for the CDR3 is TGCAGCGCTAACATACAGGGGTCTATATACACAGATACGCAGTATTTT.

The gene calls are TRBV5-1 and TRBJ1-1; 7 nucleotides match TRBD1. This CDR3 region has 14 residues. Germline loops: CDR1 SGHRS, CDR2 YFSETQ. V lost 2 bases to trimming and J lost 0 bases; unmatched junction nucleotides: 1. The CDR3 DNA sequence: TGCGCCAGCAGCTTACAGGGGATGAACACTGAAGCTTTCTTT. Its protein product is CASSLQGMNTEAFF.

This sequence joins TRBV7-2 and TRBJ2-2, with D possibly matching TRBD2 (5 bases). CDR3 length: 16 residues. The ends were cut back, 2 bases at V and 1 base at J, with 11 bases in the middle. CDR1 SGHTA and CDR2 FQGNSA come from the germline V gene. The CDR3 DNA follows: TGTGCCAGCAGCTTAAGGGCAGCGGTGAACACCGGGGAGCTGTTTTTT. This codes for CASSLRAAVNTGELFF.

The rearrangement uses TRBV30 and TRBJ2-7; tentatively, D is TRBD2 (5 bases). Trimming pared 1 base from V and 6 bases from J, leaving 16 bases between. Germline assignment: CDR1 GTSNPN and CDR2 SVGIG (reference sequence). This CDR3 spans 14 amino acids. CDR3: CAWSGERVRGEQYF. The CDR3 DNA follows: TGTGCCTGGAGTGGGGAAAGGGTTCGGGGCGAGCAGTACTTC.

The J gene is TRBJ1-1, the V gene TRBV29-1; D perhaps matches TRBD1 (5 bases). CDR1 is SQVTM and CDR2 is ANQGSEA in the germline V gene. This CDR3 comprises 12 residues. V was shortened by 2 bases and J by 5 bases, with 9 bases between the two germline ends. CDR3 nucleotides: TGCAGCGTTGAATGGAGGGGTACTGAAGCTTTCTTT. This encodes CSVEWRGTEAFF.